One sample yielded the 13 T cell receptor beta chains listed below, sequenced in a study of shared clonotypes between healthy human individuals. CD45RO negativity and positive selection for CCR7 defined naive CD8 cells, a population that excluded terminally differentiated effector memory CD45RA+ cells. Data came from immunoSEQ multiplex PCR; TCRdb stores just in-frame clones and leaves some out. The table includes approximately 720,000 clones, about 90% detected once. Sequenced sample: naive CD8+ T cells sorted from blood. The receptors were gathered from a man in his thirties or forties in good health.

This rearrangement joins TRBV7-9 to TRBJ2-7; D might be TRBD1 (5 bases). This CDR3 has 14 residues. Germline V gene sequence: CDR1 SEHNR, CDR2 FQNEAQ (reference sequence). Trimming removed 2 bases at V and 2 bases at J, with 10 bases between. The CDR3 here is CASSLQQEAYEQYF. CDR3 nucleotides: TGTGCCAGCAGCTTACAACAGGAAGCCTACGAGCAGTACTTC.

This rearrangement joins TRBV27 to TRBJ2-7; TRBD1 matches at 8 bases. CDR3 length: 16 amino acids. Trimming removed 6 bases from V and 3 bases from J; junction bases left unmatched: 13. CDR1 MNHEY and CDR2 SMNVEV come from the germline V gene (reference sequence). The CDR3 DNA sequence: TGTGCCAGCAGCCCTCTAGGGGGGACAGGAGACTACGAGCAGTACTTC. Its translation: CASSPLGGTGDYEQYF.

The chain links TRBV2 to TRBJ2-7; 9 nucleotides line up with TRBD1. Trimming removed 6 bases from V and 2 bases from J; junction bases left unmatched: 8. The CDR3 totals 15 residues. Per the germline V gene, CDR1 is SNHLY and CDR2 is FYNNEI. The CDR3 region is CASSVSRTGAYEQYF. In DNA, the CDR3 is TGTGCCAGCAGCGTTTCCCGGACAGGGGCCTACGAGCAGTACTTC. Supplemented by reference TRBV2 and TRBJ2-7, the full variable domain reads EPEVTQTPSHQVTQMGQEVILRCVPISNHLYFYWYRQILGQKVEFLVSFYNNEISEKSEIFDDQFSVERPDGSNFTLKIRSTKLEDSAMYFCASSVSRTGAYEQYFGPGTRLTVT.

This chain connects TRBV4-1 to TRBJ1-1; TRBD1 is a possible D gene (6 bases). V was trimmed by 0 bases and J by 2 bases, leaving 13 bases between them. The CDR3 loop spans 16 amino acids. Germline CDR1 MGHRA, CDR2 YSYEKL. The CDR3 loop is CASSQDRGGGNTEAFF. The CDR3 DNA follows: TGCGCCAGCAGCCAAGACCGCGGGGGCGGTAACACTGAAGCTTTCTTT.

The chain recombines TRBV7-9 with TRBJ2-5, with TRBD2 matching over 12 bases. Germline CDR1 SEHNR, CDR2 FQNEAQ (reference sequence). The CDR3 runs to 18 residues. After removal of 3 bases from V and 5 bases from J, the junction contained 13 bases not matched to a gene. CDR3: CASSFMRAGLAGWETQYF. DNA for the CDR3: TGTGCCAGCAGCTTTATGCGCGCGGGACTAGCGGGTTGGGAGACCCAGTACTTC.

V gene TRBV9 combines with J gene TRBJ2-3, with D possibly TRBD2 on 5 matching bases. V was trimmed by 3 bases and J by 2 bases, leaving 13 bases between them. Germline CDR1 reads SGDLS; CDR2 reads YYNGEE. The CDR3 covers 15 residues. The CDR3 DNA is TGTGCCAGCAGCGCCAGACTACTCCCCACAGATACGCAGTATTTT. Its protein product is CASSARLLPTDTQYF.

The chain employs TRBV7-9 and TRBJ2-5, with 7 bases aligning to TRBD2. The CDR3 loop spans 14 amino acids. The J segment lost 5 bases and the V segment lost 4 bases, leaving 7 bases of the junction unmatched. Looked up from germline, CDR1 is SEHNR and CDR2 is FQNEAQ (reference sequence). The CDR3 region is CASSSGLDRETQYF. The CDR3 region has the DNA TGTGCCAGCAGCTCCGGACTAGATCGGGAGACCCAGTACTTC.

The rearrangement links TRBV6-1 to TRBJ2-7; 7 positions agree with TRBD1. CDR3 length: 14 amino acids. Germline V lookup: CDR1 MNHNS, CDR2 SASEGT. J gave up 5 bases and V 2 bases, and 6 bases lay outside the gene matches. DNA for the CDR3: TGTGCCAGCAGTGAAAGAAGACAGGGTCACGAGCAGTACTTC. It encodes CASSERRQGHEQYF.

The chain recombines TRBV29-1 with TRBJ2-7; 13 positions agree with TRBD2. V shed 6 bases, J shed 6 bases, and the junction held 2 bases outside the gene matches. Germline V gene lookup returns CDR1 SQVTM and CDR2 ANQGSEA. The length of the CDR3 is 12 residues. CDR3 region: CSVGLAGLEQYF. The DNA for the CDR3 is TGCAGCGTGGGACTAGCGGGACTCGAGCAGTACTTC.

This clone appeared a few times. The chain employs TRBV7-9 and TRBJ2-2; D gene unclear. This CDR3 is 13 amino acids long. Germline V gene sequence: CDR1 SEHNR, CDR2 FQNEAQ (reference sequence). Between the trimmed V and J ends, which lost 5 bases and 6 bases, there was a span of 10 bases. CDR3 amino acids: CASSPVRSGELFF. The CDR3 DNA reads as TGTGCCAGCAGCCCGGTTCGGTCCGGGGAGCTGTTTTTT.

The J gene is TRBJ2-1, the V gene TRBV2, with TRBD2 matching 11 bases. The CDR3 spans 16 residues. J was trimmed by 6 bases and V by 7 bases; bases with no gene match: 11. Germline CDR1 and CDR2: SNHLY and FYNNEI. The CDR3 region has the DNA TGTGCCAGCATTAGGACTAGCGGGTCCAGCGGCAATGAGCAGTTCTTC. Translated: CASIRTSGSSGNEQFF.

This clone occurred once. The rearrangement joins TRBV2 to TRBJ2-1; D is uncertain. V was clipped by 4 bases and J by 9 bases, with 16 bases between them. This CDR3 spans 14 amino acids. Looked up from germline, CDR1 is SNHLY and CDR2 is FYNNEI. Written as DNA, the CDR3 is TGTGCCAGCAGTGTGACCCCCAGAGGCGGTGAGCAGTTCTTC. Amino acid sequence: CASSVTPRGGEQFF.

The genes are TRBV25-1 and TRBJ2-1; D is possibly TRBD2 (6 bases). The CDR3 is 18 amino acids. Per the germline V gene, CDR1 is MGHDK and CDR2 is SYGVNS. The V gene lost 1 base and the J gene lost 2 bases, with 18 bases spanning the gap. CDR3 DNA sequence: TGTGCCAGCAGTGAATCGGAGGGAGCCTCGCCAGCCTACAATGAGCAGTTCTTC. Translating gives CASSESEGASPAYNEQFF.